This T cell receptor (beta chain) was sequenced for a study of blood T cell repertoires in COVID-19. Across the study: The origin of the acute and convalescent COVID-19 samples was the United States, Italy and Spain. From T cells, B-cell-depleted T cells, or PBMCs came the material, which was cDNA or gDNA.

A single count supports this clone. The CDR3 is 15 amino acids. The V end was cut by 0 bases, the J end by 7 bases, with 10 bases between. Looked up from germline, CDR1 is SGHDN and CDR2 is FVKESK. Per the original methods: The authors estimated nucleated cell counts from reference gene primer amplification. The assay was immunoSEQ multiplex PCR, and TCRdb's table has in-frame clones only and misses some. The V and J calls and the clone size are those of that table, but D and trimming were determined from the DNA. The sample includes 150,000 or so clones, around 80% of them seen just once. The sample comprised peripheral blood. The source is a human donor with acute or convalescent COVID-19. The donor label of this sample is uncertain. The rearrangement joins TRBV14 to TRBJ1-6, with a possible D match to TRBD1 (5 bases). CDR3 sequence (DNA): TGTGCCAGCAGCCAAGATTGGGGGGTAAATTCACCCCTCCACTTT. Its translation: CASSQDWGVNSPLHF.